The following is a T cell receptor beta chain sequence with its context. Its antigen is undetermined. The source of the sample is a study of T cell responses to AZD1222 COVID-19 vaccine. The study's findings and limits: The donor group comprised mostly white British people and more females; the analysis possibly underestimated clonal diversity. It was only after the peak T cell response that any repertoires were sampled.

This table comes from immunoSEQ multiplex PCR, and its TCRdb copy is limited to in-frame clones, with some not included. Seen here are tens of thousands of clones, approximately 85% observed once, and the top ten hold less than 11%. There are 15 residues in the CDR3. V gave up 2 bases and J gave up 1 base, with 10 bases separating them. The V gene's germline CDR1 is SGHTS and CDR2 YDEGEE. The chain uses TRBV5-8 and TRBJ2-1; weak D call: TRBD1 (6 bases). The clonotype comes from an adult who received the AZD1222 COVID-19 vaccine. The input for sequencing was peripheral blood, taken 28 days after the second AZD1222 dose. This chain's CDR3 is CASSFQGRSYNEQFF. CDR3 coding DNA: TGTGCCAGCAGCTTCCAGGGGCGATCCTACAATGAGCAGTTCTTC.